This T cell receptor beta chain comes out of a study of blood T cell repertoires in COVID-19. Produced via immunoSEQ multiplex PCR; TCRdb's table is partial and in-frame only. Counted here are 110,000 to 150,000 clones, 87% occurring once; the ten biggest clones make up approximately 11%. The CDR3 contains 15 residues. Trimming cost V 0 bases and J 14 bases, with 21 bases left between them. The germline V gene encodes CDR1 SNHLY and CDR2 FYNNEI. This receptor was obtained from a man between 60 and 75 years old who had recovered from COVID-19. Sequencing was carried out using PBMCs or T cells enriched from blood (not recorded which). The chain carries TRBV2 and TRBJ2-3, with D maybe TRBD2 (5 bases). The DNA for the CDR3 is TGTGCCAGCAGTGAAGCGGCCGTAGCCTTCTCGGGGATGTATTTT. It yields the protein CASSEAAVAFSGMYF. The variable domain in full, with the rest retrieved from reference TRBV2 and TRBJ2-3, is EPEVTQTPSHQVTQMGQEVILRCVPISNHLYFYWYRQILGQKVEFLVSFYNNEISEKSEIFDDQFSVERPDGSNFTLKIRSTKLEDSAMYFCASSEAAVAFSGMYFGPGTRLTVL.